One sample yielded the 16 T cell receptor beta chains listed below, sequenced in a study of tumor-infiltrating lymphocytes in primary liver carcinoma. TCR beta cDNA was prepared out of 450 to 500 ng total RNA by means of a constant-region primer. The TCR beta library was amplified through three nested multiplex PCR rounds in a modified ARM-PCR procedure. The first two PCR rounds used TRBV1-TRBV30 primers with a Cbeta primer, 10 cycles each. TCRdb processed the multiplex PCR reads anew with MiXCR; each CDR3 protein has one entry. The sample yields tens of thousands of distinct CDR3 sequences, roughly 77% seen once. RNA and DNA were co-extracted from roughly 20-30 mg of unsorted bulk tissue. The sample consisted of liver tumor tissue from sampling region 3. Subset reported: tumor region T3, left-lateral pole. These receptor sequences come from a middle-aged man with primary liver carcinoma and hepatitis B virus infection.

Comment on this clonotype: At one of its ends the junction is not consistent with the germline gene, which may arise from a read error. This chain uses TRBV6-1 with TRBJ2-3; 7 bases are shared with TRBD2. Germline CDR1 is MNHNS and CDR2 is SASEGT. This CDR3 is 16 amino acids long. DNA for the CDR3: TGTGCCAGCAGCCAATTAGCGGGTTTAAACACAGATACGCGGTATTTT. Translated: CASSQLAGLNTDTRYF.

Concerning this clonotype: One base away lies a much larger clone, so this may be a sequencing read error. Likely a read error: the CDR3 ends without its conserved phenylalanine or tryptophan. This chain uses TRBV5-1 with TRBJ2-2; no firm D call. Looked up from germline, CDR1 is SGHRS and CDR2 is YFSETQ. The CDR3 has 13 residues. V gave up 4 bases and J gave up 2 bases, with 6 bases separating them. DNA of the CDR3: TGCGCCAGCAGCCAAGAAAACACCGGGGAGCTGTTTTTA. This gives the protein CASSQENTGELFL.

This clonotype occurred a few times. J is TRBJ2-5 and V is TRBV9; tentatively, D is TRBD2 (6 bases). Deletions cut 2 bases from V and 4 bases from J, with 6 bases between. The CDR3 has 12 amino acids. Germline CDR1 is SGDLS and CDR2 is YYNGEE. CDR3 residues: CASSVGGETQYF. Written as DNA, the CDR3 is TGTGCCAGCAGCGTGGGGGGAGAGACCCAGTACTTC.

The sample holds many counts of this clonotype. The CDR3: CASSLGEYSYNEQFF. DNA of the CDR3: TGTGCCAGCAGCTTGGGGGAATACTCCTACAATGAGCAGTTCTTC. V usage is TRBV5-6 and J usage is TRBJ2-1; no definite D call. Germline CDR1 and CDR2: SGHDT and YYEEEE. The ends were cut back, 0 bases at V and 0 bases at J, with 7 bases in the middle. The CDR3 is 15 amino acids.

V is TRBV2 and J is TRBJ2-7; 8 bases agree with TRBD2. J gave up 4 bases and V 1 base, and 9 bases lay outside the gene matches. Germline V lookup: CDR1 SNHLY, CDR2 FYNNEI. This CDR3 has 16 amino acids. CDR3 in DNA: TGTGCCAGCAGTGAAGGAACTAGCGGCTTCCAGTACGAGCAGTACTTC. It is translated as CASSEGTSGFQYEQYF.

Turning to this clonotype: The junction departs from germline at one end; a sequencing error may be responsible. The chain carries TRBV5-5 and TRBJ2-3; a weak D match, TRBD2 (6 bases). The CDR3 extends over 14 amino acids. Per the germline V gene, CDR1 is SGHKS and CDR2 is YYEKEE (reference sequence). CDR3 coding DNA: TGTGCCAGCAGCTTGGGACTACCGGGAGATACACAGTATTTT. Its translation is CASSLGLPGDTQYF.

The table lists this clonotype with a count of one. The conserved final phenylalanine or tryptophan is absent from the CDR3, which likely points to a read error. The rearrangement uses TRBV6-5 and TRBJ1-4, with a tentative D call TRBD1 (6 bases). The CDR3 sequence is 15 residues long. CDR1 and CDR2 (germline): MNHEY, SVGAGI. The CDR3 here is CPSSYWGAYDEKLFY. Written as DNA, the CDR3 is TGTCCCAGCAGTTACTGGGGGGCGTATGACGAAAAACTGTTTTAT.

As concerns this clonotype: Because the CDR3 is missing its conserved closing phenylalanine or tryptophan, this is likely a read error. CDR3 in amino acids: CASSAGANTQYL. In nucleotides, the CDR3 is TGTGCCAGCAGCGCCGGGGCCAATACGCAGTATCTT. The chain couples TRBV2 to TRBJ2-3; D is tentatively TRBD1 or TRBD2 (5 bases each). CDR3 length: 12 amino acids. CDR1 is SNHLY, CDR2 FYNNEI, per germline. Trimming pared 6 bases from V and 7 bases from J, leaving 11 bases between.

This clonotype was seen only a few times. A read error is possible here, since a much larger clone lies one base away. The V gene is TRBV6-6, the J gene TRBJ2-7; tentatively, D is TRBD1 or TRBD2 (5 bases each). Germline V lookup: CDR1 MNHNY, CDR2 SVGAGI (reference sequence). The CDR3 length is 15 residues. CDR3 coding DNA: TGTGTCAGCACCCAAATGGGGGTATCTCCCTACGAGCAGTACTTC. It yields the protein CVSTQMGVSPYEQYF.

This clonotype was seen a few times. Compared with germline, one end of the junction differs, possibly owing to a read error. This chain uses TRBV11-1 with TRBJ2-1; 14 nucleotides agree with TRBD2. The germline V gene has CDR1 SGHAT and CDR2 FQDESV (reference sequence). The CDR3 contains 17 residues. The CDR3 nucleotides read TGTGCCAGCAGCATGGGACTAGCGGGAGAGGTTGACAATGAGCAATTCTTC. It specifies CASSMGLAGEVDNEQFF.

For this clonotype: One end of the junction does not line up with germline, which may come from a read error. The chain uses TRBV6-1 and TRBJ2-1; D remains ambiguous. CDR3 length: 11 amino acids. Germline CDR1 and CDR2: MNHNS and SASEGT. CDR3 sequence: CASSVENERFF. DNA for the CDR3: TGTGCCAGCAGTGTTGAGAATGAGCGGTTCTTC.

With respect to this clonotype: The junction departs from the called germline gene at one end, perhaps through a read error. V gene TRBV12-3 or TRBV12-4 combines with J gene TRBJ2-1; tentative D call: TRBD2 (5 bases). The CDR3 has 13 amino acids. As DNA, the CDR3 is TGTGCCGGCAGCACCCATACGGGGAATGAGCAGTTCTTC. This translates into CAGSTHTGNEQFF.

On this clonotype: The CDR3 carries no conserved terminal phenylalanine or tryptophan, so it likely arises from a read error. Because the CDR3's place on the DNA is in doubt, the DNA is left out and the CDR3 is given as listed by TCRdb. The CDR3 reads CASMKPDTHCY. The V and J genes are TRBV6-5 and TRBJ2-3. The CDR3 contains 11 residues when both ends are counted. Germline CDR1 MNHEY, CDR2 SVGAGI.

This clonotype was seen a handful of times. The CDR3 spells CATSDPRHGTDTQYF. CDR3 coding DNA: TGTGCCACCAGTGATCCCCGCCACGGCACAGATACGCAGTATTTT. The gene calls are TRBV24-1 and TRBJ2-3; no firm D call. The germline CDR1 and CDR2 sequences are KGHDR and SFDVKD. The V end lost 3 bases, the J end lost 1 base, and 10 bases lay between the germline ends. This CDR3 has 15 amino acids.

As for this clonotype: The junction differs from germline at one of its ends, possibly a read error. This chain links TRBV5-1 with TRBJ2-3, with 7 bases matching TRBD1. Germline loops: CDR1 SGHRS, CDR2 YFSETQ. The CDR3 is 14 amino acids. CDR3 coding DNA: TGCACCAGCAGCCTGACAGGGCCCACGGATACGCAGTATTTT. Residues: CTSSLTGPTDTQYF.

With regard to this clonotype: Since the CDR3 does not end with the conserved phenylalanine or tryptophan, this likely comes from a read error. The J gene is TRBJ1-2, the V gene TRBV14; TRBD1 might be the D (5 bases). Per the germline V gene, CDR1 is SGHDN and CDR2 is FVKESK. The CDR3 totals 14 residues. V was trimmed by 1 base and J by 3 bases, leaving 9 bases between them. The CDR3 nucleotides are TGTGCCAGCAGCCAAGTCGGGGGTGACTATGGCTACACCGCC. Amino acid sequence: CASSQVGGDYGYTA.